This entry lists 11 T cell receptor beta chains sequenced from one sample in a study of beta chain features in type 1 diabetes. Investigators reverse transcribed all isolated RNA, so they sequenced expressed TCRB transcripts. The assay was immunoSEQ multiplex PCR, and TCRdb's table has in-frame clones only and misses some. The table lists 35,000 to 50,000 clones, roughly 50% of them singletons. Sequenced sample: stem cell memory CD4+ T cells from blood. The receptors shown here come from a woman in her thirties in good health.

The V gene is TRBV5-1, the J gene TRBJ2-3, with 7 bases that match TRBD2. Germline V lookup: CDR1 SGHRS, CDR2 YFSETQ. The CDR3 is made up of 17 amino acids. Trimming took 0 bases from V and 0 from J; bases not matched to a gene: 7. DNA for the CDR3: TGCGCCAGCAGCTTGGGATACAGCGGGGCTAGCACAGATACGCAGTATTTT. It encodes CASSLGYSGASTDTQYF.

This clone turned up a few times. V usage is TRBV6-1 and J usage is TRBJ1-2; D gene uncertain. CDR1 and CDR2 (germline): MNHNS, SASEGT. Trimming took off 3 bases at V and 2 bases at J, with 10 bases between the two ends. This CDR3 spans 14 amino acids. The CDR3 protein is CASSEPGKNYGYTF. In DNA form, the CDR3 reads TGTGCCAGCAGTGAGCCGGGGAAAAACTATGGCTACACCTTC.

V is TRBV7-2 and J is TRBJ2-7; TRBD2 matches at 14 bases. The CDR3 runs to 17 residues. Germline values: CDR1 SGHTA, CDR2 FQGNSA. Trimming at V came to 0 bases and at J to 5 bases, leaving 6 bases not matched to a gene. CDR3 DNA: TGTGCCAGCAGCTTAGCGTGGGGACTAGCGGGAGACGACGAGCAGTACTTC. Translating gives CASSLAWGLAGDDEQYF.

The V gene is TRBV19, the J gene TRBJ2-5; 8 nucleotides match TRBD2. Germline V gene lookup returns CDR1 LNHDA and CDR2 SQIVND (reference sequence). This CDR3 comprises 14 residues. V trimming: 6 bases; J trimming: 3 bases; junction bases outside the gene matches: 6. The CDR3 DNA reads TGTGCCAGTAGCTCCCGGGGGGGGAAAGAGACCCAGTACTTC. This translates into CASSSRGGKETQYF.

V usage is TRBV28 and J usage is TRBJ1-3; no firm D call. The CDR3 is 14 residues long. Trimming removed 8 bases at V and 0 bases at J, with 11 bases between. Germline-derived CDR1 and CDR2 are MDHEN and SYDVKM. CDR3 bases: TGTGCCAGCCTTAGAGGGAGCTCTGGAAACACCATATATTTT. It specifies CASLRGSSGNTIYF.

The CDR3 DNA sequence: TGTGCCAGCAGGCAGGGCGGGGAGAACACCGGGGAGCTGTTTTTT. Translating gives CASRQGGENTGELFF. This rearrangement joins TRBV11-2 to TRBJ2-2, with D perhaps matching TRBD2 (6 bases). V was trimmed by 6 bases and J by 1 base, leaving 12 bases between them. CDR3 size: 15 residues. Germline V lookup: CDR1 SGHAT, CDR2 FQNNGV.

As for this clone: A read error may produce the germline difference seen at one junction end. The gene calls are TRBV7-7 and TRBJ2-3; a possible D gene is TRBD1 (6 bases). The length of the CDR3 is 13 residues. Germline V lookup: CDR1 SSHAT, CDR2 FNYEAQ (reference sequence). The CDR3 region has the DNA TGTGCTAGCAGCAGACAGGAAAGAGATACGCAGTATTTT. Translated, it gives CASSRQERDTQYF.

The gene calls are TRBV28 and TRBJ2-2, with 7 positions matching TRBD2. The J segment lost 7 bases and the V segment lost 3 bases, leaving 8 bases of the junction unmatched. The CDR3 runs to 15 residues. Germline V gives CDR1 MDHEN, CDR2 SYDVKM. The CDR3 loop reads CASSFGGSSDGELFF. CDR3 DNA: TGTGCCAGCAGTTTTGGCGGGAGTTCCGACGGGGAGCTGTTTTTT.

This chain joins TRBV29-1 and TRBJ2-1; TRBD2 aligns across 10 bases. V trimming: 7 bases; J trimming: 4 bases; junction bases outside the gene matches: 10. Germline values: CDR1 SQVTM, CDR2 ANQGSEA. The CDR3 is 15 residues long. CDR3 nucleotides: TGCAGCGCCGACCCGGGACTAGCGCCTTACAATGAGCAGTTCTTC. Its translation is CSADPGLAPYNEQFF.

J is TRBJ2-1 and V is TRBV27, with TRBD2 identical over 7 bases. CDR3 length: 16 residues. V was pared by 8 bases and J by 3 bases, with 13 bases of the junction left unmatched. Germline-derived CDR1 and CDR2 are MNHEY and SMNVEV (reference sequence). CDR3 in amino acids: CASCSRESYGYNEQFF. DNA for the CDR3: TGTGCCAGCTGTTCGCGGGAGAGCTACGGCTACAATGAGCAGTTCTTC.

This clone showed up just once. This chain joins TRBV6-6 and TRBJ2-7, with D possibly being TRBD1 (6 bases). The CDR3 extends over 15 amino acids. The germline V gene has CDR1 MNHNY and CDR2 SVGAGI (reference sequence). V lost 5 bases and J lost 2, with 16 bases in between. CDR3 amino acids: CASSVSYGGPYEQYF. The CDR3 nucleotides read TGTGCCAGCAGTGTTTCCTATGGGGGCCCCTACGAGCAGTACTTC.